The T cell receptor (beta chain) described here comes from a study of T cells after yellow fever vaccination. The CDR3 runs 18 residues. CDR1 is MGHRA and CDR2 is YSYEKL in the germline V gene. V lost 1 base, J lost 4 bases, and 9 bases stayed unmatched. Each CDR3 protein is one row after TCRdb ran MiXCR on the 5' RACE reads. The sample includes about 500,000 distinct CDR3 sequences, about 17% of them seen just once. The sample was PBMCs, taken 5 to 6 days after the first yellow fever vaccination. The sequence was obtained from a man aged 18 to 29 who received the YFV17D yellow fever vaccine. This chain connects TRBV4-1 to TRBJ2-1; 11 nucleotides line up with TRBD2. Here the CDR3 reads CASSQGHSGGVNYNEQFF. The DNA of the CDR3 is TGCGCCAGCAGCCAAGGCCATAGCGGGGGGGTTAATTACAATGAGCAGTTCTTC.